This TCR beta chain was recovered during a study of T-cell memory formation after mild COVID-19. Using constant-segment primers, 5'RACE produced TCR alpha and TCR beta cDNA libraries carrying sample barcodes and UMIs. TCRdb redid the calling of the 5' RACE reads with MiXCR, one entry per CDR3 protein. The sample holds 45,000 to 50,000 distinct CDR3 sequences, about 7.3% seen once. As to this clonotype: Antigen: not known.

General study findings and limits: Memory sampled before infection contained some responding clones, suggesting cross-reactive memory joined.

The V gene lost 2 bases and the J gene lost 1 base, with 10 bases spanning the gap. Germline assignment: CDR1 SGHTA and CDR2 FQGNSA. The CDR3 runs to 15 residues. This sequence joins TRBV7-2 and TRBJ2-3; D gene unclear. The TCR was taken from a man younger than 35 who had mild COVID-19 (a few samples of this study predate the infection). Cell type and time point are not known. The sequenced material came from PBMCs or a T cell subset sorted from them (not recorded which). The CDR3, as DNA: TGTGCCAGCAGCTTAAATATTGTCGGCACAGATACGCAGTATTTT. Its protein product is CASSLNIVGTDTQYF.